This T cell receptor (beta chain) was obtained from a study of cytomegalovirus exposure and HLA in healthy donors (dated 2017 in TCRdb). Background on the whole study: An earlier analysis of roughly 570 of the donors reported about 300 Gb of sequence data and around 120 million unique TCR beta sequences obtained from about 170 million T cells. Typing coverage differed by locus: A, B, C, DRB1 and DQB1 were typed in about 620-640 donors, DQA1 in 500 to 550, DPA1 in around 580, and DPB1 in around 490. Among roughly 400 genotyped donors of the cohort, an average of roughly 230,000 unique TCR beta nucleotide sequences was sequenced per donor, of which about 18% were non-productive. Every repertoire in the discovery cohort had been generated on one and the same sequencing platform. In an earlier analysis of 500 to 650 of the donors, high-throughput TCR beta sequencing was used to judge whether each TCR beta V gene segment behaved as functional or pseudogenic. To study patterns of TCR occurrence, a later analysis re-analyzed previously published TCR beta repertoires from 500 to 850 donors and added high-resolution HLA genotyping. HLA typing covered class I and class II loci at four-digit resolution. About 300 gigabases of sequencing data and tens of millions of unique TCR sequences were included in an early release covering 550 to 650 HLA-typed donors. The aim of the study was to test whether cataloging public T cell receptors could identify signatures of past pathogen exposure. A separate validation cohort of over 95 different subjects was used in addition to the roughly 640-subject first cohort. High-throughput TCR immunosequencing, statistical association of individual TCRs with disease status, and machine learning were combined to predict cytomegalovirus infection status. In a later genetic analysis, genome-wide SNP genotypes for about 55% of the roughly 670 donors were used, and that subset was treated as a discovery cohort. Roughly five DR-DQ haplotypes were handled as single units for association and clustering, since linkage in the cohort was strong. Of the roughly 410 genotyped donors, 75% to 85% were placed in the genetic ancestry cluster associated with self-reported Caucasian donors. Rather than drawing on any new phenotypic data, the later analysis identified candidate immune exposures from TCR beta sequences and the way those sequences occurred across donors. Donor age, sex, ethnicity and CMV serostatus were compiled alongside the repertoire data. Using immunosequencing, the study profiled T cell repertoires from 640 or so subjects and related those repertoires to cytomegalovirus serostatus.

With regard to this clone: It has no known antigen specificity. No clone much larger than this one lies a single base away; base qualities are absent.

The paper as a whole reports these results and caveats: In a later analysis, some 17,000 TCR beta sequences were associated with specific HLA alleles at a false discovery rate of 0.05. A later genetic analysis associated a missense DCLRE1C variant with V-gene and J-gene trimming of TCR beta chains, and an independent cohort replicated the association. In an earlier analysis of 587 of the donors, most TCR beta V segments appeared in productive rearrangements about 87% or about 30% of the time, broadly matching IMGT annotations. In a later analysis, several top co-occurrence clusters were reported to appear linked to parvovirus B19, influenza, CMV and Epstein-Barr virus. Assigning TCR associations to individual alleles was difficult when HLA alleles, especially DR and DQ, strongly co-occurred. Because HLA typing was unavailable for some donors at each locus, only the typed subset was used in association tests. Three of the identified cytomegalovirus-associated TCR beta chains were confirmed in vitro to be specific for cytomegalovirus antigens. Presence/absence analyses assumed roughly uniform sequencing depth across donors, an assumption that may not hold. Because counts were too low, 15 or so rarely observed V segments, including chromosome 9 orphons, were excluded from the earlier analysis of 500 to 700 of the donors. The authors suggested that the approach could potentially be extended to other disease states and immunological phenotypes. A further reported finding was that TCR beta sequences accurately predicted the HLA-A and HLA-B alleles for most subjects in the first cohort. In this cohort, only TCR beta chains were sequenced, and detectable features were limited by the absence of alpha or paired-chain data. A group of highly shared sequence variants was considered likely to be a technical artifact of the sequencing pipeline. Correlated functional status among segregating V segments might reflect linkage disequilibrium, but an unknown experimental factor could not be ruled out. The classifier was reported to diagnose cytomegalovirus status with high specificity and sensitivity in both the original and validation cohorts. For the cohort, immune exposure information was limited to CMV serostatus. A later genetic analysis reported fewer N-insertions in productive TCRs among donors in an Asian-associated ancestry cluster than the roughly 620-donor mean. Most TCR sequences were observed very rarely across donors, whereas some public TCRs were present in many individuals. Some IMGT-functional V segments, including TRBV6-2 and TRBV6-3, could not be distinguished by the 87-base-pair reads and were therefore excluded. In a later analysis, HLA-associated TCR beta chains showed more clonal expansion and lower generation probabilities than non-associated chains that were equally common. The study listed 150 to 200 TCR beta chains as associated with cytomegalovirus. In a later analysis, the rate of TCR association differed among HLA loci, with DRB1 alleles having the most associated TCRs and HLA-C alleles having the fewest. In a later analysis, most CMV-associated TCR beta chains were found to appear HLA-restricted, with HLA associations seemingly driven largely by CMV exposure.

Via the germline V gene, CDR1 is SGHDT and CDR2 YYEEEE. V loses 1 base, J loses 6 bases, and the germline ends lie 7 bases apart. The CDR3, from cysteine to phenylalanine, totals 12 residues. Here the CDR3 DNA is all that survives: 36 bases in frame from base 1. Library creation used the immunoSEQ multiplex PCR assay. For the multiplex PCR, a mixture combining 60 forward primers for TCR Vbeta segments and 13 reverse primers for TCR Jbeta segments was used. Amplification of the CDR3 region of rearranged TCR beta genes was performed with a multiplex PCR assay on genomic DNA. The Illumina HiSeq System was used to sequence the amplified TCR beta libraries as 87-base-pair reads. Per the original workflow: In a later analysis, around 80 million unique TCR beta chains were counted across the approximately 670 repertoires, and roughly 11 million of these chains were shared by at least two donors. A nearest-neighbor algorithm error-corrected the raw reads and collapsed the reads into unique sequences, merging closely related sequences to remove PCR and sequencing errors. V, D and J gene segments were assigned by aligning CDR3 sequences to IMGT reference sequences. For a sequence to be retained, a match of at least six nucleotides was required to both a V gene segment and a J gene segment. Rearrangements were called productive when the CDR3 lacked stop codons and stayed in frame with V and J; all others were non-productive. Following IMGT convention, CDR3 was defined as the stretch from the second conserved V-encoded cysteine up to the conserved J-encoded phenylalanine. Sequences without an unambiguous match to a single V gene segment were excluded from the earlier analysis of 450 to 650 of the donors. An earlier analysis of around 600 of the donors classified V segments as functional when productive rearrangements were above 56.7% and as segregating when the standard deviation between donors was above 5%. To diagnose cytomegalovirus status from the catalog of TCR beta chain sequences, a statistical classification framework was built. V and J gene assignment, in a later analysis, came from comparing TCR nucleotide sequences with IMGT/GENE-DB human TR gene sequences. Using the TCRdist pipeline, a later analysis assigned CDR3 sequences along with most-parsimonious VDJ recombination scenarios. In a later analysis, each TCR beta chain was defined by its CDR3 amino acid sequence together with its V-gene family, and reads without a unique V-gene family were excluded. In a later analysis, 550 to 650 highly shared, low-generation-probability nucleotide sequences were removed to address suspected cross-contamination and a sequencing artifact. In a later analysis, a clonal expansion index was calculated for each public chain from normalized within-repertoire ranks of inferred template counts. In a later analysis, generation probabilities were computed with a VDJ recombination model fitted to out-of-frame rearrangements, and the resulting probabilities were checked against IGoR. Hypergeometric tests were used in a later analysis to score TCR-TCR, TCR-HLA and TCR-CMV co-occurrence, with a repertoire-size bias correction applied to the TCR pairs. To estimate false discovery rates, a later analysis permuted the HLA or CMV assignments 20 times. A later analysis grouped co-occurring TCRs with DBSCAN, adding TCRdist sequence similarity when clustering within HLA-allele-positive subsets. Co-occurrence clustering excluded repertoires with fewer than 30,000 or more than 120,000 public chains, plus five with anomalous nucleotide sharing. Held by TCRdb, this immuneACCESS table contains in-frame sequences only and omits some clones. Under half of the omission traces to an unresolved V gene where checked; the cause of the rest is unknown. The V and J calls and clone size are taken from that table; D and trimming were inferred from the DNA. The sample records 120,000 or so clones, around four fifths of which are singletons. 20% of the sample is held by the ten biggest clonotypes.

In total, 630 or so healthy bone marrow donors made up the cohort. All cohort members were sampled while nominally healthy, although unrecorded immune exposures were likely present. The donor tested CMV seropositive and was one of the 289 seropositive cohort members. Every donor gave a peripheral blood sample, and the peripheral blood mononuclear cells from that sample were used for TCR beta sequencing. Genomic DNA extraction from the blood cell samples was performed with the Qiagen DNeasy Blood Extraction Kit. This receptor was taken from a man younger than 35 in good health and CMV-seropositive. The rearranged segments are TRBV5-6 and TRBJ1-2; the D gene lacks a confident call. What was sequenced was PBMCs. The CDR3 has the sequence CASSLTADGYTF. The nucleotide sequence reads as follows: TGTGCCAGCAGCTTGACAGCGGATGGCTACACCTTC.